This T cell receptor beta chain was sequenced for a study of T-cell reconstitution after alpha-beta-depleted transplantation in children. Study-wide points: Diversity of TCRbeta at day 60 was high in some patients, arising from surviving recipient T cells and thymic progenitors. By about two months after transplant, alpha-beta T cells reportedly arose from several hundred graft clones that had expanded.

This clonotype was detected many times. Its antigen is as yet unknown. The ends were cut back, 1 base at V and 3 bases at J, with 4 bases in the middle. The CDR3 contains 14 residues. CDR1 and CDR2 (germline): LGHDT, YNNKEL (reference sequence). Unique molecular identifiers were incorporated during preparation of the TCRbeta library. TCRdb processed the PCR reads anew with MiXCR; each CDR3 protein has one entry. The data hold some 150,000 distinct CDR3 sequences, with about 8.8% observed a single time. The chain recombines TRBV3-1 with TRBJ2-6, with D uncertain. This sample comprised PBMCs, mostly from graft donor cells, obtained 180 days after TCRalphabeta/CD19-depleted stem cell transplant. The sequence came from a female patient aged 2 to 10 who had a stem cell transplant for congenital amegakaryocytic thrombocytopenia, so the T cells may come from the graft donor. This CDR3 is CASSQGLGANVLTF. CDR3 DNA sequence: TGTGCCAGCAGCCAAGGTCTTGGGGCCAACGTCCTGACTTTC.